This T cell receptor (beta chain) was sequenced for a study of regulatory T cells in long-lasting Graves disease. Arm-PCR of CDR3 regions and iRepertoire HTBI primers were the basis on which TCR beta libraries were built. TCRdb used MiXCR to reprocess the multiplex PCR reads, holding one entry per CDR3 protein. Of hundreds of thousands of distinct CDR3 sequences listed, less than 20% are singletons. Per germline, CDR1 MNHEY and CDR2 SVGEGT. CDR3 size: 18 residues. The V gene end was trimmed by 2 bases and the J gene end by 1 base; junction bases not matched to a gene: 12. Ten or more counts support this clonotype. Time point: newly diagnosed GD, antithyroid drugs for less than 3 months. PBMCs were the source of the RNA used for TCR sequencing. Clinicians diagnosed Graves' disease using American Thyroid Association guidelines. These data also featured in a second study, about T cells in Graves' hyperthyroidism and ophthalmopathy. As reported in that work: Most expanded thyroid clonotypes above 0.001 recurred in blood.

Source: peripheral blood mononuclear cells (PBMCs), taken at new diagnosis, from a patient treated with antithyroid drugs. The chain couples TRBV6-2 or TRBV6-3 to TRBJ1-1; 8 positions match TRBD1. This TCR came from a woman in her thirties with Graves disease. The CDR3: CASSYPVRGHSSNTEAFF. CDR3 bases: TGTGCCAGCAGTTACCCCGTCAGGGGGCATTCGTCGAACACTGAAGCTTTCTTT.